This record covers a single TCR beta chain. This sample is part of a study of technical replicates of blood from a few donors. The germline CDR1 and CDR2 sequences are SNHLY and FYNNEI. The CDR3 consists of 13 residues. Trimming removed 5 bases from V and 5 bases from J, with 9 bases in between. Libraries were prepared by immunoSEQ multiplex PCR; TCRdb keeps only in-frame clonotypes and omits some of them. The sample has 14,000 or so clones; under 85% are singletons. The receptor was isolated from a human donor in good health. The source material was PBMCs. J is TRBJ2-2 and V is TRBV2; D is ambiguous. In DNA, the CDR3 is TGTGCCAGCAGTCAAGACGAGACCGGGGAGCTGTTTTTT. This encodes CASSQDETGELFF.